These T cell receptor beta chains were read from a single sample in a study of OX40 agonist ivuxolimab in advanced cancers. Libraries were prepared by immunoSEQ multiplex PCR; TCRdb keeps only in-frame clonotypes and omits some of them. The sample lists 65,000 to 90,000 clones, about nine tenths occurring once. Sample: CD4+ or CD8+ T cells sorted from blood, taken in a trial of the OX40 agonist ivuxolimab. The source is an adult with an advanced solid tumor such as melanoma, head and neck, liver or kidney cancer. The CDR3 runs from the conserved cysteine through the conserved F or W. A D gene is named only where the DNA matches it firmly. For some rows the clone size is stated as once, few or many, or as a class when expanded; others skip it.

size | D | J | V | CDR3 | DNA
few | NA | TRBJ1-5 | TRBV10-3 | CASLQGENQPQHF | TGTGCCTCACTACAGGGCGAGAATCAGCCCCAGCATTTT
NA | TRBD1 | TRBJ1-3 | TRBV5-6 | CASRPTGPGNTIYF | TGTGCCAGCAGGCCGACAGGGCCAGGAAACACCATATATTTT
NA | NA | TRBJ2-7 | TRBV15 | CATSRVGGREQYF | TGTGCCACCAGCAGGGTTGGGGGTCGCGAGCAGTACTTC
NA | TRBD2 | TRBJ2-6 | TRBV19 | CASSIGGGATGANVLTF | TGTGCCAGTAGTATAGGCGGGGGGGCTACTGGGGCCAACGTCCTGACTTTC
once | NA | TRBJ1-2 | TRBV19 | CASSGQTNYGYTF | TGTGCCAGTAGTGGGCAGACTAACTATGGCTACACCTTC
NA | NA | TRBJ1-1 | TRBV28 | CASRSTRGAFF | TGTGCCAGCAGGTCTACCCGAGGAGCTTTCTTT
NA | NA | TRBJ2-1 | TRBV10-3 | CAISRENEQFF | TGTGCCATTTCCCGCGAAAATGAGCAGTTCTTC
NA | NA | TRBJ2-7 | TRBV5-1 | CASSSTPGRAYEQYF | TGCGCCAGCAGCTCAACCCCGGGACGGGCCTACGAGCAGTACTTC
NA | NA | TRBJ2-3 | TRBV5-1 | CASSLGQYSTDTQYF | TGCGCCAGCAGCTTGGGACAGTACAGCACAGATACGCAGTATTTT
once | TRBD2 | TRBJ2-7 | TRBV9 | CASSATSGIYEQYF | TGTGCCAGCAGCGCGACTAGCGGGATTTACGAGCAGTACTTC
few | NA | TRBJ2-2 | TRBV2 | CASSVSNTGELFF | TGTGCCAGCAGTGTCTCGAACACCGGGGAGCTGTTTTTT
once | NA | TRBJ1-5 | TRBV2 | CASSEARGLGPQHF | TGTGCCAGCAGTGAAGCAAGGGGACTGGGGCCCCAGCATTTT
once | TRBD1 | TRBJ1-2 | TRBV15 | CATSRVESGGMGYTF | TGTGCCACCAGCAGAGTTGAGTCAGGGGGCATGGGCTACACCTTC
NA | TRBD2 | TRBJ2-3 | TRBV6-1 | CATRRSGGPTDTQYF | TGTGCCACTAGGAGGAGCGGGGGGCCCACAGATACGCAGTATTTT
NA | TRBD1 | TRBJ1-2 | TRBV6-5 | CASSYDTGGGYTF | TGTGCCAGCAGTTACGACACAGGGGGCGGCTACACCTTC
NA | NA | TRBJ1-1 | TRBV11-3 | CASSFNLNTEAFF | TGTGCCAGCAGCTTCAACTTGAACACTGAAGCTTTCTTT
once | NA | TRBJ2-2 | TRBV7-2 | CASQGAMSTGELFF | TGTGCCAGCCAGGGCGCCATGTCTACCGGGGAGCTGTTTTTT
NA | TRBD1 | TRBJ2-7 | TRBV12-5 | CASGFRQGAWEQYF | TGTGCTAGTGGTTTTCGACAGGGGGCATGGGAGCAGTACTTC
NA | TRBD1 | TRBJ1-2 | TRBV6-6 | CASSLKTGWTNYGYTF | TGTGCCAGCAGTCTTAAGACAGGGTGGACTAACTATGGCTACACCTTC
NA | NA | TRBJ1-5 | TRBV6-5 | CASSPWDSNQPQHF | TGTGCCAGCAGTCCCTGGGATAGCAATCAGCCCCAGCATTTT
NA | NA | TRBJ2-3 | TRBV30 | CAWSVGSTDTQYF | TGTGCCTGGAGTGTAGGGAGCACAGATACGCAGTATTTT
NA | TRBD1 | TRBJ1-1 | TRBV10-2 | CASSESTGRTEAFF | TGCGCCAGCAGTGAGTCGACAGGGAGAACTGAAGCTTTCTTT
NA | TRBD1 | TRBJ2-2 | TRBV5-1 | CASSLQGQGAPGELFF | TGCGCCAGCAGCTTGCAGGGGCAGGGGGCCCCCGGGGAGCTGTTTTTT
NA | NA | TRBJ2-3 | TRBV5-1 | CASSVLPSTDTQYF | TGCGCCAGCAGCGTATTACCAAGCACAGATACGCAGTATTTT
NA | NA | TRBJ2-7 | TRBV21-1 | CASSLPIPSYEQYF | TGTGCCAGCAGCCTCCCGATCCCATCCTACGAGCAGTACTTC
NA | NA | TRBJ1-5 | TRBV5-1 | CASSPSGQYSNQPQHF | TGCGCCAGCAGCCCCTCCGGGCAGTATAGCAATCAGCCCCAGCATTTT